These 25 T cell receptor beta chains originate from one sample sequenced in a study of blood T cells in healthy people across ages. A J-beta primer mix and a sample-barcoded 5' primer were used in a second PCR of about 7 to 11 cycles. TCRdb reprocessed the 5' RACE reads with MiXCR, giving one entry per CDR3 protein. The table lists 1.5 million to 2 million distinct CDR3 sequences, 28% of them singletons, with 7% to 9% in the top ten. Sequencing was done on a sample of blood. Receptor source: a young woman in good health.

The chain is built from TRBV11-2 and TRBJ2-3, with 11 positions matching TRBD1. The germline V gene encodes CDR1 SGHAT and CDR2 FQNNGV. The J segment lost 5 bases and the V segment lost 4 bases, leaving 8 bases of the junction unmatched. CDR3 size: 16 residues. In nucleotides, the CDR3 is TGTGCCAGCAGCTCCTTGGACAGGGGGCTAAGAGATACGCAGTATTTT. It is translated as CASSSLDRGLRDTQYF.

This clonotype was seen only a few times. The gene calls are TRBV6-1 and TRBJ2-3, with 9 bases identical to TRBD1. CDR3 length equals 16 residues. The germline V gene has CDR1 MNHNS and CDR2 SASEGT. Germline trimming cut 6 bases from V and 3 bases from J; bases unmatched to any gene: 10. The CDR3 loop reads CASRVPSGQGTDTQYF. CDR3 DNA sequence: TGTGCCAGCAGAGTCCCCTCGGGACAGGGTACAGATACGCAGTATTTT.

The V and J genes are TRBV7-2 and TRBJ2-7; 10 nucleotides align to TRBD2. The J call is uncertain, as TRBJ2-5 better fits the DNA end. The germline V gene encodes CDR1 SGHTA and CDR2 FQGNSA. The CDR3 runs to 17 residues. The CDR3 bases are TGTGCCAGCAGCCTAAAAAACCTAGCGGGGGTCGCAGAGACCCAGTACTTC. This gives the protein CASSLKNLAGVAETQYF.

In this sample, this clonotype turned up many times. The V gene is TRBV9, the J gene TRBJ1-2, with 7 bases lining up with TRBD1. From germline, CDR1 is SGDLS and CDR2 YYNGEE. This CDR3 region has 16 residues. Trimming cost V 0 bases and J 0 bases; bases outside gene matches: 5. CDR3: CASSVGQGPANYGYTF. The CDR3 DNA reads as TGTGCCAGCAGCGTAGGACAGGGCCCAGCTAACTATGGCTACACCTTC.

Comments on this clonotype: Given a much more abundant clone one base away, this may be a read error. The rearrangement uses TRBV29-1 and TRBJ2-1; 9 nucleotides match TRBD1. The CDR3 consists of 14 residues. V dropped 5 bases and J dropped 12; count of bases not matched to a gene: 14. Germline lookup yields CDR1 SQVTM and CDR2 ANQGSEA. CDR3 sequence (DNA): TGCAGCGTTACTGGGGACAGGGAGCTGGAGGGGCAGTTCTTC. Translating gives CSVTGDRELEGQFF.

As concerns this clonotype: An end of the junction differs from the germline gene, which may be a read error. The CDR3 loop is CACSSELSGANVLTF. CDR3 DNA sequence: TGTGCCTGCAGCTCCGAACTCTCTGGGGCCAACGTCCTGACTTTC. V is TRBV7-2 and J is TRBJ2-6; D is unresolved. This CDR3 comprises 15 residues. Germline loops: CDR1 SGHTA, CDR2 FQGNSA.

This clonotype was recorded at least ten times. CDR3 loop: CSVEKGGGNIQYF. As DNA, the CDR3 is TGCAGCGTTGAGAAAGGGGGCGGAAACATTCAGTACTTC. This chain uses TRBV29-1 with TRBJ2-4; 7 positions match TRBD1. Germline assignment: CDR1 SQVTM and CDR2 ANQGSEA. This CDR3 contains 13 residues. Trimming at V came to 3 bases and at J to 6 bases, leaving 5 bases not matched to a gene.

The chain recombines TRBV7-9 with TRBJ2-3; no clear D. The CDR3 contains 14 residues. Germline V CDR1 and CDR2: SEHNR, FQNEAQ (reference sequence). Between the trimmed V and J ends, which lost 4 bases and 6 bases, there was a span of 14 bases. The CDR3 DNA reads as TGTGCCAGCAGCTCGGACCCCTTCGGGGATACGCAGTATTTT. Its protein is CASSSDPFGDTQYF.

The V and J genes are TRBV28 and TRBJ2-3; 11 nucleotides agree with TRBD2. With 7 bases clipped from V and 7 bases from J, the junction kept 13 bases outside the gene matches. The CDR3 length is 16 residues. CDR1 is MDHEN and CDR2 is SYDVKM in the germline V gene. The CDR3: CASNSETSGAWYTQYF. For the CDR3, the DNA is TGTGCCAGCAATTCGGAGACTAGCGGGGCCTGGTATACGCAGTATTTT. Together with reference TRBV28 and TRBJ2-3, the CDR3 gives the full variable domain: DVKVTQSSRYLVKRTGEKVFLECVQDMDHENMFWYRQDPGLGLRLIYFSYDVKMKEKGDIPEGYSVSREKKERFSLILESASTNQTSMYLCASNSETSGAWYTQYFGPGTRLTVL.

The chain combines TRBV5-1 with TRBJ2-1; 9 bases match TRBD1. Germline CDR1 reads SGHRS; CDR2 reads YFSETQ. Trimming at V came to 4 bases and at J to 3 bases, leaving 5 bases not matched to a gene. The CDR3 length is 15 residues. The CDR3 region is CASSEGQGYYNEQFF. The CDR3 nucleotides are TGCGCCAGCAGCGAGGGACAGGGTTACTACAATGAGCAGTTCTTC. Full variable domain (missing parts from reference TRBV5-1 and TRBJ2-1): KAGVTQTPRYLIKTRGQQVTLSCSPISGHRSVSWYQQTPGQGLQFLFEYFSETQRNKGNFPGRFSGRQFSNSRSEMNVSTLELGDSALYLCASSEGQGYYNEQFFGPGTRLTVL.

V usage is TRBV4-1 and J usage is TRBJ2-1, with a possible D match to TRBD2 (6 bases). V shed 4 bases and J shed 10 bases, with 17 bases lying between them. Germline V gives CDR1 MGHRA, CDR2 YSYEKL. CDR3 length: 14 residues. The CDR3, as DNA: TGCGCCAGCAGCCCCACGAGGAGGGGTGGGGAGCAGTTCTTC. It is translated as CASSPTRRGGEQFF.

This clonotype appeared a single time. The chain combines TRBV3-1 with TRBJ1-1, with D possibly being TRBD1 (6 bases). The CDR3 loop spans 15 amino acids. Trimming took off 1 base at V and 4 bases at J, with 13 bases between the two ends. CDR1 is LGHDT and CDR2 is YNNKEL in the germline V gene (reference sequence). CDR3 sequence: CASSQAGGQSTEAFF. The CDR3 DNA is TGTGCCAGCAGCCAAGCCGGGGGGCAAAGCACTGAAGCTTTCTTT.

This clonotype turned up a few times. The chain combines TRBV20-1 with TRBJ2-3; 8 nucleotides line up with TRBD2. The CDR3 runs to 16 residues. Unmatched junction bases numbered 10, after V lost 0 bases and J lost 5 bases. Germline CDR1 and CDR2: DFQATT and SNEGSKA (reference sequence). The CDR3 coding sequence is TGCAGTGCTAGAGATGGGCGGGGGGTTGGGAGAGATACGCAGTATTTT. This encodes CSARDGRGVGRDTQYF.

This clonotype was seen ten or more times. This sequence joins TRBV10-2 and TRBJ2-4; perhaps TRBD1 as D (5 bases). With 0 bases removed from V and 12 bases from J, the gap between germline ends came to 6 bases. Germline lookup yields CDR1 WSHSY and CDR2 SAAADI. CDR3 length: 11 amino acids. The DNA of the CDR3 is TGCGCCAGCAGTGAGTCGACAGCTCAGTACTTC. It codes for CASSESTAQYF.

This clonotype occurred a few times. The J gene is TRBJ2-1, the V gene TRBV7-9, with 9 bases that match TRBD2. Trimming cost V 3 bases and J 6 bases; bases outside gene matches: 12. The CDR3 runs 17 residues. The germline V gene encodes CDR1 SEHNR and CDR2 FQNEAQ (reference sequence). The CDR3 loop reads CASSLPTGLAGSNEQFF. DNA of the CDR3: TGTGCCAGCAGCTTGCCCACGGGGCTAGCGGGAAGCAATGAGCAGTTCTTC.

This clonotype showed up many times. The rearrangement links TRBV5-1 to TRBJ2-7; 7 bases map to TRBD2. Per the germline V gene, CDR1 is SGHRS and CDR2 is YFSETQ. This CDR3 spans 13 amino acids. V was clipped by 4 bases and J by 3 bases; unmatched bases: 4. CDR3 sequence reads: CASSPGTIYEQYF. The CDR3 DNA follows: TGCGCCAGCAGCCCCGGGACTATCTACGAGCAGTACTTC. Filled out from reference TRBV5-1 and TRBJ2-7, the complete variable domain reads KAGVTQTPRYLIKTRGQQVTLSCSPISGHRSVSWYQQTPGQGLQFLFEYFSETQRNKGNFPGRFSGRQFSNSRSEMNVSTLELGDSALYLCASSPGTIYEQYFGPGTRLTVT.

The chain uses TRBV29-1 and TRBJ1-5, with TRBD1 matching 7 bases. The CDR3 runs 13 residues. CDR1 and CDR2 from the germline V gene are SQVTM and ANQGSEA. J gave up 5 bases and V 6 bases, and 7 bases lay outside the gene matches. CDR3 sequence: CSVATGMDQPQHF. CDR3 nucleotides: TGCAGCGTGGCGACAGGGATGGATCAGCCCCAGCATTTT.

The gene calls are TRBV7-9 and TRBJ1-5; D is unresolved. Germline-derived CDR1 and CDR2 are SEHNR and FQNEAQ (reference sequence). The CDR3 sequence is 13 residues long. Trimming left V 10 bases short and J 11 bases short, with 21 bases between. The DNA of the CDR3 is TGTGCCACCGGACTAGCGGGCCAAGAGACCCAGCATTTT. This translates into CATGLAGQETQHF.

This clonotype was seen only a few times. The CDR3 DNA follows: TGTGCCAGCAGTCCAGGGGACAGCCGAAACATTCAGTACTTC. Translating it yields CASSPGDSRNIQYF. The chain uses TRBV27 and TRBJ2-4, with TRBD1 identical over 7 bases. V was clipped by 5 bases and J by 6 bases; unmatched bases: 7. Germline assignment: CDR1 MNHEY and CDR2 SMNVEV (reference sequence). CDR3 length: 14 amino acids.

This chain connects TRBV29-1 to TRBJ2-1; 14 nucleotides match TRBD2. The trim removed 6 bases at V and 7 bases at J, leaving 5 bases unmatched. The V gene's germline CDR1 is SQVTM and CDR2 ANQGSEA. The CDR3 is 14 residues long. CDR3 protein: CSVRTSGRLNEQFF. CDR3 nucleotides: TGCAGCGTCAGGACTAGCGGGAGGTTAAATGAGCAGTTCTTC.

The chain combines TRBV27 with TRBJ1-1; the match to TRBD1 covers 7 bases. The CDR3 length is 14 residues. The junction had 5 bases not matched to a gene; V was cut back by 3 bases and J by 4 bases. Looked up from germline, CDR1 is MNHEY and CDR2 is SMNVEV (reference sequence). The CDR3: CASSFAGGGTEAFF. The CDR3 coding sequence is TGTGCCAGCAGTTTCGCAGGGGGAGGCACTGAAGCTTTCTTT.

This clonotype showed up just a few times. The chain joins TRBV7-2 to TRBJ1-5; D unclear. Germline CDR1 SGHTA, CDR2 FQGNSA. Trimming removed 0 bases at V and 5 bases at J, with 11 bases between. The CDR3 contains 15 residues. The CDR3 here is CASSLAGPPDQPQHF. The CDR3 DNA is TGTGCCAGCAGCTTAGCCGGACCACCCGATCAGCCCCAGCATTTT.

The CDR3 nucleotides are TGTGCCAGCAGCTTAATGAGGGGAGCGGATCAGCCCCAGCATTTT. It translates to CASSLMRGADQPQHF. V gene TRBV7-2 combines with J gene TRBJ1-5; perhaps TRBD1 as D (5 bases). The CDR3 contains 15 residues. V was shortened by 2 bases and J by 5 bases, with 13 bases between the two germline ends. Looked up from germline, CDR1 is SGHTA and CDR2 is FQGNSA.

This chain links TRBV29-1 with TRBJ1-1; possibly TRBD1 for D (5 bases). The CDR3 is 11 amino acids. Germline V gives CDR1 SQVTM, CDR2 ANQGSEA. Trimming shortened V by 4 bases and J by 8 bases, and 11 bases separated the two germline ends. CDR3 residues: CSVGGSREAFF. Here the CDR3 DNA reads TGCAGCGTTGGGGGCTCTCGGGAAGCTTTCTTT. Full variable domain (missing parts from reference TRBV29-1 and TRBJ1-1): SAVISQKPSRDICQRGTSLTIQCQVDSQVTMMFWYRQQPGQSLTLIATANQGSEATYESGFVIDKFPISRPNLTFSTLTVSNMSPEDSSIYLCSVGGSREAFFGQGTRLTVV.

The V gene is TRBV19, the J gene TRBJ1-2; 8 nucleotides line up with TRBD1. V dropped 3 bases and J dropped 3; count of bases not matched to a gene: 6. This CDR3 spans 15 amino acids. Germline V gives CDR1 LNHDA, CDR2 SQIVND (reference sequence). This CDR3 reads CASSIAWTGYYGYTF. The CDR3 DNA follows: TGTGCCAGTAGTATCGCCTGGACAGGGTACTATGGCTACACCTTC.